A selection of T cell receptor beta chains follows, all from one sample in a study of blood T cell repertoires in COVID-19. Some clones are missing from TCRdb's copy, which holds only in-frame ones; the method was immunoSEQ multiplex PCR. Found here are fewer than 350,000 clones, 88% of them singletons; the top ten hold approximately 0.97%. The sample was PBMCs or T cells enriched from blood (not recorded which). The receptor set was obtained from a woman aged 25 to 45 who had been exposed to COVID-19. Each CDR3 is given with its conserved first and last residue. Each record gives: J gene, D gene, V gene, clone size, CDR3 protein, CDR3 DNA. D genes are given only for firm matches. Some rows have no size entry. The others give once, few or many, or a class for an expanded clone.

j_call: TRBJ2-3; d_call: .; v_call: TRBV11-3; clone_size: .; cdr3_aa: CASSLASVVGSDTQYF; cdr3_nt: TGTGCCAGCAGCTTAGCGAGCGTGGTTGGCTCAGATACGCAGTATTTT
j_call: TRBJ2-2; d_call: TRBD1; v_call: TRBV27; clone_size: .; cdr3_aa: CASSVWDRQKLTTGELFF; cdr3_nt: TGTGCCAGCAGTGTCTGGGACAGACAAAAGCTTACCACCGGGGAGCTGTTTTTT
j_call: TRBJ1-4; d_call: .; v_call: TRBV30; clone_size: .; cdr3_aa: CAWLPADRGYREKLFF; cdr3_nt: TGTGCCTGGTTACCGGCCGACCGGGGATACCGGGAAAAACTGTTTTTT
j_call: TRBJ2-1; d_call: .; v_call: TRBV12-3/TRBV12-4; clone_size: .; cdr3_aa: CASSSTVKYQFF; cdr3_nt: TGTGCCAGCAGTTCGACAGTGAAGTACCAGTTCTTC
j_call: TRBJ2-7; d_call: TRBD2; v_call: TRBV28; clone_size: .; cdr3_aa: CASSPTSGSLYEQYF; cdr3_nt: TGTGCCAGCAGTCCCACTAGCGGGAGTTTGTACGAGCAGTACTTC
j_call: TRBJ1-5; d_call: TRBD1; v_call: TRBV10-3; clone_size: once; cdr3_aa: CAISESGTGSLTQPQHF; cdr3_nt: TGTGCCATCAGTGAGTCCGGGACAGGGTCGTTAACTCAGCCCCAGCATTTT
j_call: TRBJ1-2; d_call: .; v_call: TRBV18; clone_size: .; cdr3_aa: CASSSQGDYGYTF; cdr3_nt: TGTGCCAGCTCGTCTCAGGGTGACTATGGCTACACCTTC
j_call: TRBJ2-3; d_call: .; v_call: TRBV28; clone_size: .; cdr3_aa: CASSRLMTSTDTQYF; cdr3_nt: TGTGCCAGCAGTCGACTGATGACTAGCACAGATACGCAGTATTTT
j_call: TRBJ2-6; d_call: .; v_call: TRBV11-2; clone_size: .; cdr3_aa: CASSLDGGPLSGANVLTF; cdr3_nt: TGTGCCAGCAGCTTAGATGGAGGGCCTCTCTCTGGGGCCAACGTCCTGACTTTC
j_call: TRBJ2-1; d_call: TRBD1; v_call: TRBV18; clone_size: .; cdr3_aa: CASSPGTGGNEQFF; cdr3_nt: TGTGCCAGCTCGCCCGGGACAGGGGGCAATGAGCAGTTCTTC
j_call: TRBJ1-5; d_call: .; v_call: TRBV9; clone_size: .; cdr3_aa: CASSVDLGANQPQHF; cdr3_nt: TGTGCCAGCAGCGTAGATCTCGGAGCCAATCAGCCCCAGCATTTT